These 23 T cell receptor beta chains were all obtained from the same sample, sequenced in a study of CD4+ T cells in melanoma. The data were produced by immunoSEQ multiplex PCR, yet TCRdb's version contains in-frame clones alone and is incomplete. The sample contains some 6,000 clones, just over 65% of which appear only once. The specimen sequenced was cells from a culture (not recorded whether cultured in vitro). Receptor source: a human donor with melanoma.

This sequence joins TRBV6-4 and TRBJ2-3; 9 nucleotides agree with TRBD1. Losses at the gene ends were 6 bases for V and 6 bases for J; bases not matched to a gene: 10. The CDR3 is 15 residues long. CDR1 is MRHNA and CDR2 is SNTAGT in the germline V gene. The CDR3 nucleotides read TGTGCCAGCAGCGAAACCGGGACAGGGATGGATACGCAGTATTTT. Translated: CASSETGTGMDTQYF.

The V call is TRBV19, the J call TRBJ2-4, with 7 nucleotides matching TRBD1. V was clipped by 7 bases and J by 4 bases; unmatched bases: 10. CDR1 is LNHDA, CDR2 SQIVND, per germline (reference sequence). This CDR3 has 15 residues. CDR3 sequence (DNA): TGTGCCAGTACCCCCGGGACAGCCTCTAAAAACATTCAGTACTTC. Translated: CASTPGTASKNIQYF.

The CDR3 spells CASSLEGNSPLHF. The CDR3 coding sequence is TGTGCCAGCAGCTTGGAGGGGAATTCACCCCTCCACTTT. The rearrangement links TRBV5-8 to TRBJ1-6; a possible D gene is TRBD1 (5 bases). V lost 0 bases and J lost 7, with 5 bases in between. Germline-derived CDR1 and CDR2 are SGHTS and YDEGEE. The CDR3 is 13 amino acids.

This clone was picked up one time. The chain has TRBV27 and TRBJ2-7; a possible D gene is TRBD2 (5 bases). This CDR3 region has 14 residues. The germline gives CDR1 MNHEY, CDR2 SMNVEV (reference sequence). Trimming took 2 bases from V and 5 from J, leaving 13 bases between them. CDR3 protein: CASSLARRGNEQYF. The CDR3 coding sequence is TGTGCCAGCAGTTTAGCACGGCGAGGGAACGAGCAGTACTTC.

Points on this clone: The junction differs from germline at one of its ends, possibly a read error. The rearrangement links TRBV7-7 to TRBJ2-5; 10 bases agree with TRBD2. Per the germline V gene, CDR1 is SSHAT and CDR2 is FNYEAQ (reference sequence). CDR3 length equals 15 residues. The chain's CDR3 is CASSISGGNQETQYF. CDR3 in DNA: TGTGCTAGCAGTATTAGCGGGGGGAACCAAGAGACCCAGTACTTC.

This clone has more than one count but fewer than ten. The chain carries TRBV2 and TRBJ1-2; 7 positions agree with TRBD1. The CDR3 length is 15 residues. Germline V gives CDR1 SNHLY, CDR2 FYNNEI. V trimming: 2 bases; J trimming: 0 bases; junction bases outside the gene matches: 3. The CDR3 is CASSELQGANYGYTF. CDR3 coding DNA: TGTGCCAGCAGTGAACTCCAGGGGGCTAACTATGGCTACACCTTC.

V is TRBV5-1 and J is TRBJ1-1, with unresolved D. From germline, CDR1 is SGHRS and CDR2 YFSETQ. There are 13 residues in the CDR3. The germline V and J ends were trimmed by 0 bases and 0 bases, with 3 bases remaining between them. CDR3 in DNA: TGCGCCAGCAGCTTGGGGTTGAACACTGAAGCTTTCTTT. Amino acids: CASSLGLNTEAFF.

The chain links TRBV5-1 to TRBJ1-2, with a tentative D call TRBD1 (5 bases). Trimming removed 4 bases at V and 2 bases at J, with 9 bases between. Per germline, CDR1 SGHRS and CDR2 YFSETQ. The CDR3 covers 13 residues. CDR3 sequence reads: CASSPDSNYGYTF. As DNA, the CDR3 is TGCGCCAGCAGCCCAGACAGCAACTATGGCTACACCTTC.

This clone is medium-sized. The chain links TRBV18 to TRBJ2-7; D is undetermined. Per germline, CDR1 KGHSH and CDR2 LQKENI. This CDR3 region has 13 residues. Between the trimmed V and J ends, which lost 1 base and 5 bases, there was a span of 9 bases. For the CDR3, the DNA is TGTGCCAGCTCACCACAGGGAAGTCACGAGCAGTACTTC. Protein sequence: CASSPQGSHEQYF.

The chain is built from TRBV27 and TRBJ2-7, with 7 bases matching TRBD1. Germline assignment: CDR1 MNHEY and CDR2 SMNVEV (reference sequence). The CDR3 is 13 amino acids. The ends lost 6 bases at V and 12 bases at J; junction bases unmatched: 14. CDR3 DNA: TGTGCCAGCAGGCCAGGGGGTTCACCCGCGCGGTACTTC. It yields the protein CASRPGGSPARYF.

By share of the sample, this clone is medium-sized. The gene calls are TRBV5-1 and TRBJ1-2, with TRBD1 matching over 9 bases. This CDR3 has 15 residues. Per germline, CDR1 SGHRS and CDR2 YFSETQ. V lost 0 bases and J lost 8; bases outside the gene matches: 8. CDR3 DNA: TGCGCCAGCAGCTTGGAGGGACAGGGCATGGACGGCTACACCTTC. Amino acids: CASSLEGQGMDGYTF.

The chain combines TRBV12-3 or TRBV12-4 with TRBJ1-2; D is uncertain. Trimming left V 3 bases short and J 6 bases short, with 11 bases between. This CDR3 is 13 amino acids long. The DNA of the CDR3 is TGTGCCAGCAGTTTTTCACTTCCCGATGGCTACACCTTC. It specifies CASSFSLPDGYTF.

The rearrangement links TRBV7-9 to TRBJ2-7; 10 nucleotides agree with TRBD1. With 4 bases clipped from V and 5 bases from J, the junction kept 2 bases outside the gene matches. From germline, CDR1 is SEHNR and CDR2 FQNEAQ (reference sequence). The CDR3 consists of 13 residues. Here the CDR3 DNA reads TGTGCCAGCAGCTGGGACAGGGGTAACGAGCAGTACTTC. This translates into CASSWDRGNEQYF. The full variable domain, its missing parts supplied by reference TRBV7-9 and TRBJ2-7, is DTGVSQNPRHKITKRGQNVTFRCDPISEHNRLYWYRQTLGQGPEFLTYFQNEAQLEKSRLLSDRFSAERPKGSFSTLEIQRTEQGDSAMYLCASSWDRGNEQYFGPGTRLTVT.

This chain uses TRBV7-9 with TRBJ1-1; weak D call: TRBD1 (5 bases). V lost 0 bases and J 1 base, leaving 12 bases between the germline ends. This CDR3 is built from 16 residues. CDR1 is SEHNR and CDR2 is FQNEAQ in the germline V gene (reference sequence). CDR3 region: CASSLASGTANTEAFF. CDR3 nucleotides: TGTGCCAGCAGCTTAGCCTCCGGGACGGCGAACACTGAAGCTTTCTTT.

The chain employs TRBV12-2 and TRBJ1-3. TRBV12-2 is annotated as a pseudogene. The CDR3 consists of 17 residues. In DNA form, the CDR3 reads TGTGCAAGTCGCTTAGCTCTCGGACGGACCTCTGGAAACACCATATATTTT. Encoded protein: CASRLALGRTSGNTIYF.

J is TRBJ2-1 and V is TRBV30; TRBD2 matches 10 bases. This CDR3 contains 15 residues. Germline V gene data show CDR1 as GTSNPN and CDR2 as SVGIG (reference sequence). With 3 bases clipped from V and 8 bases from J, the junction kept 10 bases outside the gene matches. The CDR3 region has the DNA TGTGCCTGGAGCCGGAGCGGGGGGGCAAACGATGAGCAGTTCTTC. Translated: CAWSRSGGANDEQFF.

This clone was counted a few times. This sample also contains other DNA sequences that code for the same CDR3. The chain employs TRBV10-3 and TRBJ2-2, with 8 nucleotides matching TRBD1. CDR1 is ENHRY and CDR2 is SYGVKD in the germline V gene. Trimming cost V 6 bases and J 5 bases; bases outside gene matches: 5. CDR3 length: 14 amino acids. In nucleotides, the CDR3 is TGTGCCATCAGGCGCCAGGGGGCAACCGGGGAGCTGTTTTTT. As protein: CAIRRQGATGELFF.

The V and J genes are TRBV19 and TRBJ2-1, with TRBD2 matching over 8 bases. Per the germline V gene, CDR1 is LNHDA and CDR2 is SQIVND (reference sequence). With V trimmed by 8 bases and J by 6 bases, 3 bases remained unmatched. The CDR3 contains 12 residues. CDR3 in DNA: TGTGCCAGTTCGCGGGGGGTCAATGAGCAGTTCTTC. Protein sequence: CASSRGVNEQFF.

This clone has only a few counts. For the CDR3, the DNA is TGTGCCAGCAGTTGGAAGGTGGGACAGCCCAATCAGCCCCAGCATTTT. Translated: CASSWKVGQPNQPQHF. The rearrangement links TRBV6-2 or TRBV6-3 to TRBJ1-5; 7 bases map to TRBD1. V trimming: 4 bases; J trimming: 3 bases; junction bases outside the gene matches: 9. CDR3 length: 16 amino acids. Germline-derived CDR1 and CDR2 are MNHEY and SVGEGT.

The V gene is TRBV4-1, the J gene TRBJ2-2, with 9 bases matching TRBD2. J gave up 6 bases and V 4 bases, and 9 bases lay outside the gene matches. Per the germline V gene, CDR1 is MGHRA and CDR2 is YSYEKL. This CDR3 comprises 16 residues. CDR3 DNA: TGCGCCAGCAGCCCAAACCCTAGCGGGGATTCCGGGGAGCTGTTTTTT. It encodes CASSPNPSGDSGELFF.

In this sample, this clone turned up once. CDR3 nucleotide sequence: TGTGCCAGCAGCTTATTACTTGACAATGAGCAGTTCTTC. Protein: CASSLLLDNEQFF. This chain connects TRBV11-2 to TRBJ2-1; D not certain. The V end lost 2 bases, the J end lost 5 bases, and 7 bases lay between the germline ends. Germline V gene data show CDR1 as SGHAT and CDR2 as FQNNGV. This CDR3 spans 13 amino acids.

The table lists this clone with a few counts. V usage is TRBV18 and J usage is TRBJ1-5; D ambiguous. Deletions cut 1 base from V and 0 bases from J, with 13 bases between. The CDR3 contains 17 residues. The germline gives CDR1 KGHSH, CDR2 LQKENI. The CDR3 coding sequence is TGTGCCAGCTCACCACAGGCGCCTGAACTTAGCAATCAGCCCCAGCATTTT. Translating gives CASSPQAPELSNQPQHF.

The CDR3 spells CASGSGEQFF. DNA of the CDR3: TGTGCCAGCGGGTCCGGGGAGCAGTTCTTC. The chain joins TRBV9 to TRBJ2-1, with unresolved D. There are 10 residues in the CDR3. CDR1 is SGDLS and CDR2 is YYNGEE in the germline V gene. V was pared by 7 bases and J by 10 bases, with 9 bases between.